These 29 T cell receptor beta chains originate from one sample sequenced in a study of cytomegalovirus exposure and HLA in healthy donors. PCR amplification relied on 60 Vbeta primers (plus 13 Jbeta primers). Clones were read by immunoSEQ multiplex PCR, and TCRdb kept only the in-frame ones, dropping some. This table holds roughly 200,000 clones, roughly 72% found once. The material sequenced was PBMCs. The origin of the receptors is a man younger than 45 in good health and CMV-seronegative.

This chain joins TRBV25-1 and TRBJ1-1; no firm D call. CDR3 size: 14 residues. CDR1 is MGHDK, CDR2 SYGVNS, per germline. With 0 bases removed from V and 7 bases from J, the gap between germline ends came to 12 bases. The CDR3 sequence is CASSEYIPGSEAFF. DNA of the CDR3: TGTGCCAGCAGTGAATATATTCCTGGGAGTGAAGCTTTCTTT.

A few counts support this clone. The rearrangement joins TRBV11-2 to TRBJ2-1, with 8 bases lining up with TRBD2. Trimming at V came to 5 bases and at J to 1 base, leaving 7 bases not matched to a gene. CDR3 size: 16 residues. CDR1 and CDR2 from the germline V gene are SGHAT and FQNNGV. CDR3 DNA sequence: TGTGCCAGCAGCGGGCTGGGCGGGAGGTCCTACAATGAGCAGTTCTTC. Translating gives CASSGLGGRSYNEQFF.

The V call is TRBV29-1, the J call TRBJ2-3, with 8 bases aligning to TRBD2. The CDR3 covers 15 residues. Germline lookup yields CDR1 SQVTM and CDR2 ANQGSEA. J gave up 2 bases and V 4 bases, and 8 bases lay outside the gene matches. CDR3 DNA: TGCAGCGTTGTTCCAGCGGGAGCCATCACAGATACGCAGTATTTT. Protein sequence: CSVVPAGAITDTQYF.

The chain recombines TRBV7-6 with TRBJ1-6; unclear D gene. CDR3 length: 15 residues. Per germline, CDR1 SGHVS and CDR2 FNYEAQ. V was pared by 8 bases and J by 6 bases, with 17 bases between. CDR3 in amino acids: CASRLEDDFNSPLHF. The CDR3 DNA is TGTGCCAGCCGGTTGGAGGATGATTTTAATTCACCCCTCCACTTT.

There are a few counts of this clone. The chain carries TRBV6-6 and TRBJ1-2, with unresolved D. The ends were cut back, 3 bases at V and 1 base at J, with 6 bases in the middle. Germline loops: CDR1 MNHNY, CDR2 SVGAGI (reference sequence). CDR3 size: 13 residues. Here the CDR3 DNA reads TGTGCCAGCAGTTATACAAATAACTATGGCTACACCTTC. Translated: CASSYTNNYGYTF.

This clone was counted a few times. This chain uses TRBV18 with TRBJ2-3; D possibly corresponds to TRBD1 (6 bases). This CDR3 has 16 amino acids. The germline V gene has CDR1 KGHSH and CDR2 LQKENI. Trimming took off 1 base at V and 4 bases at J, with 15 bases between the two ends. The CDR3 coding sequence is TGTGCCAGCTCACCACAGGACAGCCATGGCGCAGATACGCAGTATTTT. It codes for CASSPQDSHGADTQYF.

The chain joins TRBV6-6 to TRBJ1-5; no firm D call. CDR3 length equals 12 residues. Per the germline V gene, CDR1 is MNHNY and CDR2 is SVGAGI (reference sequence). V lost 5 bases, J lost 6 bases, and 8 bases lay in between. For the CDR3, the DNA is TGTGCCAGCAGTACGGTCATTCAGCCCCAGCATTTT. This sequence encodes CASSTVIQPQHF.

This clone was observed a few times. The chain has TRBV2 and TRBJ2-7; 7 bases line up with TRBD1. Germline lookup yields CDR1 SNHLY and CDR2 FYNNEI. This CDR3 region has 14 residues. The V gene end was trimmed by 7 bases and the J gene end by 3 bases; junction bases not matched to a gene: 9. Here the CDR3 DNA reads TGTGCCAGCAATCAACAGGGGTATGACTACGAGCAGTACTTC. Translating it yields CASNQQGYDYEQYF.

This chain uses TRBV2 with TRBJ2-1; weak D call: TRBD1 (6 bases). V shed 6 bases and J shed 6 bases, with 21 bases lying between them. CDR1 is SNHLY, CDR2 FYNNEI, per germline. The CDR3 spans 16 residues. In DNA, the CDR3 is TGTGCCAGCAGCCCCCAGGGGACACAGGCGGGCAATGAGCAGTTCTTC. As protein: CASSPQGTQAGNEQFF.

This clone has more than one count but fewer than ten. This chain's CDR3 is CASSGLAGGPSTDTQYF. CDR3 DNA sequence: TGTGCCAGCAGCGGCTTAGCGGGAGGGCCGAGCACAGATACGCAGTATTTT. This chain joins TRBV7-9 and TRBJ2-3; 11 positions match TRBD2. Germline CDR1 SEHNR, CDR2 FQNEAQ (reference sequence). CDR3 length equals 17 residues. The V segment lost 5 bases and the J segment 0 bases; nucleotides outside the gene matches: 7.

V gene TRBV7-9 combines with J gene TRBJ1-3; 10 bases are shared with TRBD1. The CDR3 loop spans 17 amino acids. After removal of 5 bases from V and 0 bases from J, the junction contained 7 bases not matched to a gene. Per the germline V gene, CDR1 is SEHNR and CDR2 is FQNEAQ (reference sequence). The CDR3 protein is CASSAAGQGSSGNTIYF. CDR3 sequence (DNA): TGTGCCAGCAGCGCGGCGGGACAGGGGAGCTCTGGAAACACCATATATTTT.

A single count supports this clone. This chain joins TRBV14 and TRBJ2-5; 11 bases map to TRBD1. Germline loops: CDR1 SGHDN, CDR2 FVKESK. After removal of 6 bases from V and 5 bases from J, the junction contained 5 bases not matched to a gene. The length of the CDR3 is 14 residues. The CDR3 spells CASSLDRGLETQYF. CDR3 nucleotide sequence: TGTGCCAGCAGTCTGGACAGGGGGCTCGAGACCCAGTACTTC.

J is TRBJ2-7 and V is TRBV15; D is possibly TRBD1 (6 bases). V was cut by 4 bases and J by 5 bases, with 21 bases left in between. The CDR3 extends over 16 amino acids. Looked up from germline, CDR1 is LNHNV and CDR2 is YYDKDF (reference sequence). The CDR3 sequence is CATSTNLQGGRDEQYF. The CDR3 DNA follows: TGTGCCACCAGCACTAACCTACAGGGCGGTCGGGACGAGCAGTACTTC. The full variable domain, in which reference TRBV15 and TRBJ2-7 provide the parts outside the CDR3, is DAMVIQNPRYQVTQFGKPVTLSCSQTLNHNVMYWYQQKSSQAPKLLFHYYDKDFNNEADTPDNFQSRRPNTSFCFLDIRSPGLGDTAMYLCATSTNLQGGRDEQYFGPGTRLTVT.

The rearrangement joins TRBV27 to TRBJ2-5; TRBD1 is a possible D gene (5 bases). The V end lost 2 bases, the J end lost 1 base, and 8 bases lay between the germline ends. The CDR3 has 14 amino acids. Germline CDR1 MNHEY, CDR2 SMNVEV (reference sequence). DNA for the CDR3: TGTGCCAGCAGTTTAGTAAGGGGCCAAGAGACCCAGTACTTC. As protein: CASSLVRGQETQYF.

This sequence joins TRBV5-4 and TRBJ2-1, with D hard to call. Germline CDR1 is SGHNT and CDR2 is YYREEE (reference sequence). V was pared by 0 bases and J by 6 bases, with 7 bases between. CDR3 length: 13 residues. The CDR3 DNA reads as TGTGCCAGCAGCTTGGTGGCACCCAATGAGCAGTTCTTC. Protein product: CASSLVAPNEQFF. Full variable domain (rest looked up from reference TRBV5-4 and TRBJ2-1): ETGVTQSPTHLIKTRGQQVTLRCSSQSGHNTVSWYQQALGQGPQFIFQYYREEENGRGNFPPRFSGLQFPNYSSELNVNALELDDSALYLCASSLVAPNEQFFGPGTRLTVL.

The chain couples TRBV29-1 to TRBJ2-3; possibly TRBD1 for D (6 bases). The CDR3 spans 18 residues. V shed 4 bases and J shed 2 bases, with 25 bases lying between them. Germline V gene sequence: CDR1 SQVTM, CDR2 ANQGSEA. The CDR3 bases are TGCAGCGTTGTCGGGACCAGGGGTTTCCCCTCCGCCACAGATACGCAGTATTTT. The encoded protein is CSVVGTRGFPSATDTQYF.

This clone was recorded once. The chain uses TRBV5-1 and TRBJ1-4, with D possibly TRBD1 on 5 matching bases. V was pared by 4 bases and J by 0 bases, with 10 bases between. CDR3 length: 15 amino acids. Germline values: CDR1 SGHRS, CDR2 YFSETQ. CDR3 in DNA: TGCGCCAGCAGCACCGCAGGGACAACTAATGAAAAACTGTTTTTT. Protein product: CASSTAGTTNEKLFF.

The rearrangement links TRBV14 to TRBJ2-1, with 7 nucleotides matching TRBD2. The CDR3 is 16 amino acids. Trimming removed 4 bases from V and 10 bases from J; junction bases left unmatched: 16. Germline-derived CDR1 and CDR2 are SGHDN and FVKESK. The CDR3 loop reads CASSRHAGTTHSEQFF. CDR3 nucleotide sequence: TGTGCCAGCAGCCGCCATGCCGGGACTACCCATTCCGAGCAGTTCTTC.

The genes are TRBV6-5 and TRBJ2-7; maybe TRBD2 (6 bases). With 0 bases removed from V and 2 bases from J, the gap between germline ends came to 14 bases. This CDR3 contains 16 residues. CDR1 and CDR2 (germline): MNHEY, SVGAGI. This CDR3 is CASSYSIAGTPYEQYF. The DNA for the CDR3 is TGTGCCAGCAGTTACTCGATTGCGGGAACCCCCTACGAGCAGTACTTC.

The CDR3 here is CASSLIPDRAGELFF. In nucleotides, the CDR3 is TGTGCCAGTAGTCTTATCCCCGACAGGGCCGGGGAGCTGTTTTTT. The chain is built from TRBV19 and TRBJ2-2; 7 bases match TRBD1. Losses at the gene ends were 5 bases for V and 6 bases for J; bases not matched to a gene: 9. The CDR3 length is 15 residues. Germline CDR1 and CDR2: LNHDA and SQIVND (reference sequence).

The rearrangement joins TRBV5-4 to TRBJ2-1, with 10 bases fitting TRBD2. Germline V gives CDR1 SGHNT, CDR2 YYREEE (reference sequence). The trim removed 4 bases at V and 6 bases at J, leaving 19 bases unmatched. CDR3 length: 19 amino acids. CDR3 residues: CASSLGTSENFLLGNEQFF. The CDR3 DNA is TGTGCCAGCAGCCTTGGGACTAGCGAGAACTTCCTCCTAGGCAATGAGCAGTTCTTC.

The V gene is TRBV14, the J gene TRBJ2-7, with 8 bases that match TRBD1. This CDR3 has 16 amino acids. The V gene end was trimmed by 2 bases and the J gene end by 5 bases; junction bases not matched to a gene: 11. Germline V gene lookup returns CDR1 SGHDN and CDR2 FVKESK. In DNA form, the CDR3 reads TGTGCCAGCAGCCAAAACAGGGGGATACGTATGAACGAGCAGTACTTC. This gives the protein CASSQNRGIRMNEQYF.

CDR3 amino acids: CASSIWTGLLTF. CDR3 DNA: TGTGCCAGTAGTATCTGGACAGGCCTCCTGACTTTC. V gene TRBV19 combines with J gene TRBJ1-2, with 7 bases that match TRBD1. Judging by the DNA end, TRBJ2-6 fits better; the J call may be wrong. The CDR3 has 12 residues. CDR1 is LNHDA, CDR2 SQIVND, per germline (reference sequence).

The gene calls are TRBV5-1 and TRBJ2-2, with 7 bases that match TRBD1. The CDR3 is 15 residues long. Germline CDR1 SGHRS, CDR2 YFSETQ. V lost 3 bases to trimming and J lost 5 bases; unmatched junction nucleotides: 7. CDR3 sequence reads: CASSSLGGRTGELFF. DNA of the CDR3: TGCGCCAGCAGCTCCCTAGGGGGCCGGACCGGGGAGCTGTTTTTT.

The chain has TRBV6-6 and TRBJ2-7; TRBD2 matches 15 bases. This CDR3 has 15 residues. Trimming at V came to 5 bases and at J to 7 bases, leaving 6 bases not matched to a gene. CDR1 and CDR2 (germline): MNHNY, SVGAGI (reference sequence). The CDR3 here is CASSGTSGRFGEQYF. In DNA, the CDR3 is TGTGCCAGCAGTGGGACTAGCGGGAGGTTTGGTGAGCAGTACTTC.

This clone occurred once. The V call is TRBV7-9, the J call TRBJ2-7, with TRBD1 matching over 8 bases. Germline V gives CDR1 SEHNR, CDR2 FQNEAQ (reference sequence). The CDR3 totals 14 residues. Losses at the gene ends were 1 base for V and 3 bases for J; bases not matched to a gene: 2. Written as DNA, the CDR3 is TGTGCCAGCAGCTTAGAGGGACAGGTCTACGAGCAGTACTTC. Its protein product is CASSLEGQVYEQYF. The whole variable domain, filled in from reference TRBV7-9 and TRBJ2-7, reads DTGVSQNPRHKITKRGQNVTFRCDPISEHNRLYWYRQTLGQGPEFLTYFQNEAQLEKSRLLSDRFSAERPKGSFSTLEIQRTEQGDSAMYLCASSLEGQVYEQYFGPGTRLTVT.

This clone has only a few counts. The V and J genes are TRBV9 and TRBJ1-1; D not certain. The ends were cut back, 0 bases at V and 0 bases at J, with 18 bases in the middle. This CDR3 is built from 18 residues. The germline gives CDR1 SGDLS, CDR2 YYNGEE. This CDR3 is CASSVVAAPKDLNTEAFF. In DNA form, the CDR3 reads TGTGCCAGCAGCGTAGTGGCAGCGCCGAAGGATTTGAACACTGAAGCTTTCTTT.

In the case of this clone: It is likely a read error, because the conserved phenylalanine at the end of the CDR3 is missing. Because the CDR3's place on the DNA is in doubt, the DNA is left out and the CDR3 is given as listed by TCRdb. The V and J genes are TRBV5-5 and TRBJ2-7; the table's D call, TRBD2, has no DNA check behind it. The germline CDR1 and CDR2 sequences are SGHKS and YYEKEE (reference sequence). The CDR3 region is 11 residues in length, termini included. Here the CDR3 reads CASSPRVGVEA.

The chain joins TRBV6-1 to TRBJ1-3; TRBD1 is a possible D gene (6 bases). The CDR3 length is 15 residues. In germline, CDR1 is MNHNS, CDR2 SASEGT. V shed 4 bases and J shed 4 bases, with 14 bases lying between them. CDR3 sequence reads: CASSARGGSGNTIYF. In DNA form, the CDR3 reads TGTGCCAGCAGTGCGCGGGGGGGCTCGGGAAACACCATATATTTT.